This T cell receptor beta chain was documented in a study of blood T cell repertoires in COVID-19. The overall study: Nucleic acid was either cDNA or gDNA, and it came from T cells, B-cell-depleted T cells, or PBMCs.

The CDR3 has 14 residues. V lost 4 bases, J lost 5 bases, and 7 bases stayed unmatched. Germline loops: CDR1 MNHEY, CDR2 SVGAGI. TCRdb's table, derived via immunoSEQ multiplex PCR, lists solely in-frame clones and lacks some. Of about 220,000 clones in the sample, 85% to 90% were seen once. Cohort assignment relied on participant-reported clinical history. Source material: PBMCs or T cells enriched from blood (not recorded which). The chain recombines TRBV6-5 with TRBJ1-1, with 7 bases lining up with TRBD1. This receptor was taken from a woman under 30 in a cohort exposed to, infected with or recovered from COVID-19 (not recorded which). For the CDR3, the DNA is TGTGCCAGCAGTTCACGGACAGGAGATACTGAAGCTTTCTTT. It specifies CASSSRTGDTEAFF.